This T cell receptor (beta chain) stems from a study of blood T cell repertoires in COVID-19. About the research overall: Sites across the United States, Italy and Spain contributed samples from acute and convalescent COVID-19. Sample material is recorded as cDNA or gDNA derived from T cells, B-cell-depleted T cells, or PBMCs.

The CDR3 sequence is 12 residues long. Trimming removed 7 bases from V and 3 bases from J, with 10 bases in between. CDR1 and CDR2 (germline): WSHSY, SAAADI. There are many counts of this clone. Original data processing: Estimates of nucleated cell counts were drawn from the amplification of reference gene primers. Libraries were prepared by immunoSEQ multiplex PCR; TCRdb keeps only in-frame clonotypes and omits some of them. V and J calls and clone size follow that table, whereas D and trimming were derived from the DNA. This table has some 180,000 clones, 80% appearing once. This chain links TRBV10-2 with TRBJ2-7; perhaps TRBD1 as D (6 bases). Material: peripheral blood. This receptor was identified in a man in his sixties with acute or convalescent COVID-19. The DNA for the CDR3 is TGCGCCAGCACCGACAGGATCTACGAGCAGTACTTC. The encoded protein is CASTDRIYEQYF.